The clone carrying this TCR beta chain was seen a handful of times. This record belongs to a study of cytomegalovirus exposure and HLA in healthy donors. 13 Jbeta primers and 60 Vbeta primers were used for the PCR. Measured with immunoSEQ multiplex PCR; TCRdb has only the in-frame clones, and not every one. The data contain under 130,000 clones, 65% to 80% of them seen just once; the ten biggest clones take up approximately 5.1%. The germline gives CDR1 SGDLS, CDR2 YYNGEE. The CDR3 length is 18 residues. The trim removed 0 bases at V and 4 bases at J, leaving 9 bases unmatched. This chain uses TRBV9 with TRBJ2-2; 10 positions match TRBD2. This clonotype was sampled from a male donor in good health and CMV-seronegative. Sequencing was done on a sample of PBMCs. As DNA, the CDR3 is TGTGCCAGCAGCGTAGTCCCTAGCGGGAGTGTGGGCACCGGGGAGCTGTTTTTT. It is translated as CASSVVPSGSVGTGELFF.